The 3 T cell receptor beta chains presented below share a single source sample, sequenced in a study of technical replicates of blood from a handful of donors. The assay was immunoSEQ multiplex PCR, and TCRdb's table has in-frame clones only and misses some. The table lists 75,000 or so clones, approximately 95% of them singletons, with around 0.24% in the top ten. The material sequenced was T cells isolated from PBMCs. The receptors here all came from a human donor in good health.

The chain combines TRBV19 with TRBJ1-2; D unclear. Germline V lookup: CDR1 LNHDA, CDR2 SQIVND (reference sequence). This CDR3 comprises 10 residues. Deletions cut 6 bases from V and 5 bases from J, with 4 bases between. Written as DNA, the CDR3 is TGTGCCAGTAGCGGGTATGGCTACACCTTC. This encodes CASSGYGYTF.

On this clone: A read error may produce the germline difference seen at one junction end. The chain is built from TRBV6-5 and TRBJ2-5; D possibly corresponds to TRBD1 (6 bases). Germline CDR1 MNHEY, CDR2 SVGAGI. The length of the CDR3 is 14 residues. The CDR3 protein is CASSYEGTREAQYF. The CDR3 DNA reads TGTGCCAGCAGTTACGAGGGGACAAGAGAGGCCCAGTACTTC.

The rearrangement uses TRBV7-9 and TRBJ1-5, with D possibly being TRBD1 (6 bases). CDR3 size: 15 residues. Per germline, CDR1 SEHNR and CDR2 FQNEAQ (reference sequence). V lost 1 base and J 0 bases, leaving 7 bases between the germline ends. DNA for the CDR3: TGTGCCAGCAGCTTAGACAGGGATAGCAATCAGCCCCAGCATTTT. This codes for CASSLDRDSNQPQHF.